A single T cell receptor (beta chain) is shown here with its context. Its antigen is not known. Sequencing of unsorted PBMC DNA was carried out using ten immunoSEQ deep assay plates. Original data processing: Quality scores were absent from the junction-only immunoSEQ sequences, so filtering differed. Clones were sequenced by immunoSEQ multiplex PCR, and TCRdb holds only the in-frame ones, with some missing. The V and J calls and the clone size are those of that table, but D and trimming were determined from the DNA. The table includes over 400,000 clones, about 85% detected once. The sample is drawn from a study of shared clonotypes between healthy human individuals. Study findings and constraints: The genetic and exposure-history diversity represented was limited by few donors.

Donors were healthy HIV-negative adults without recent acute infections or vaccinations. The CDR3 runs 15 residues. With 1 base clipped from V and 4 bases from J, the junction kept 2 bases outside the gene matches. CDR1 is MDHEN, CDR2 SYDVKM, per germline. This clonotype was obtained from a woman aged 35 to 49 in good health. Some clones in this sample may be carry-over from other donors' samples. The chain couples TRBV28 to TRBJ2-3; TRBD1 aligns across 10 bases. Sequencing was carried out using PBMCs. The CDR3 is CASSLSGTGADTQYF. The CDR3 DNA reads as TGTGCCAGCAGTTTATCCGGGACAGGGGCAGATACGCAGTATTTT.